One and the same sample provided the 27 T cell receptor beta chains below, sequenced in a study of T cell responses to AZD1222 COVID-19 vaccine. Repertoires were generated with immunoSEQ multiplex PCR, while TCRdb's copy carries only in-frame clones and drops some. The sample yields about 150,000 clones, 80% to 90% seen once. Source: peripheral blood, taken on day 0 of AZD1222 vaccination. The receptors here all came from an adult in good health.

This chain uses TRBV5-1 with TRBJ2-7, with D possibly matching TRBD1 (5 bases). V was shortened by 2 bases and J by 5 bases, with 17 bases between the two germline ends. Germline V CDR1 and CDR2: SGHRS, YFSETQ. This CDR3 region has 15 residues. The CDR3: CASSFSTTASHEQYF. The CDR3 coding sequence is TGCGCCAGCAGCTTCTCGACGACAGCTTCTCACGAGCAGTACTTC.

J is TRBJ2-5 and V is TRBV7-9, with 13 bases fitting TRBD2. Germline CDR1 is SEHNR and CDR2 is FQNEAQ (reference sequence). V was clipped by 1 base and J by 5 bases; unmatched bases: 7. The CDR3 has 17 amino acids. CDR3 in DNA: TGTGCCAGCAGCTTAGGGACTAGCGGGGGAGATGGGGAGACCCAGTACTTC. Its protein is CASSLGTSGGDGETQYF.

The gene calls are TRBV28 and TRBJ2-2; D possibly corresponds to TRBD1 (5 bases). With 8 bases removed from V and 0 bases from J, the gap between germline ends came to 7 bases. CDR3 length: 13 amino acids. Germline CDR1 MDHEN, CDR2 SYDVKM. Written as DNA, the CDR3 is TGTGCCAGCTTAGGGGCGAACACCGGGGAGCTGTTTTTT. It yields the protein CASLGANTGELFF. The variable domain in full, completed from reference TRBV28 and TRBJ2-2, reads DVKVTQSSRYLVKRTGEKVFLECVQDMDHENMFWYRQDPGLGLRLIYFSYDVKMKEKGDIPEGYSVSREKKERFSLILESASTNQTSMYLCASLGANTGELFFGEGSRLTVL.

The chain joins TRBV12-3 or TRBV12-4 to TRBJ1-2, with 7 nucleotides matching TRBD1. The CDR3 extends over 13 amino acids. V trimming: 7 bases; J trimming: 3 bases; junction bases outside the gene matches: 5. CDR3 sequence reads: CASTPGQHYGYTF. CDR3 nucleotide sequence: TGTGCCAGCACTCCGGGACAGCACTATGGCTACACCTTC.

J is TRBJ2-3 and V is TRBV5-1; TRBD1 agrees at 8 bases. The CDR3 has 16 residues. V gave up 0 bases and J gave up 1 base; unmatched junction bases: 4. Germline CDR1 SGHRS, CDR2 YFSETQ. The CDR3 DNA sequence: TGCGCCAGCAGCTTGGGGGACAGGAAAGGCACAGATACGCAGTATTTT. Translation: CASSLGDRKGTDTQYF.

The chain couples TRBV6-2 or TRBV6-3 to TRBJ2-7; no clear D. Germline assignment: CDR1 MNHEY and CDR2 SVGEGT. Between the trimmed V and J ends, which lost 4 bases and 6 bases, there was a span of 16 bases. The CDR3 has 14 residues. CDR3 sequence: CASSLAGRTGEQYF. CDR3 in DNA: TGTGCCAGCAGTTTGGCCGGGCGCACCGGCGAGCAGTACTTC.

The chain employs TRBV12-3 or TRBV12-4 and TRBJ2-1, with TRBD1 matching over 8 bases. V lost 6 bases, J lost 7 bases, and 2 bases stayed unmatched. The CDR3 runs 12 residues. The CDR3 spells CASSWTGNEQFF. CDR3 coding DNA: TGTGCCAGCAGCTGGACAGGGAATGAGCAGTTCTTC.

The J gene is TRBJ1-3, the V gene TRBV5-1, with D perhaps TRBD1 (6 bases). Looked up from germline, CDR1 is SGHRS and CDR2 is YFSETQ. This CDR3 region has 13 residues. V shed 7 bases and J shed 2 bases, with 10 bases lying between them. The chain's CDR3 is CASSQGTGNTIYF. The CDR3 coding sequence is TGCGCCAGCTCACAGGGTACTGGAAACACCATATATTTT.

This sequence joins TRBV27 and TRBJ1-6, with no clear D. The V and J ends lost 5 bases and 0 bases respectively, with 14 bases between them. Germline values: CDR1 MNHEY, CDR2 SMNVEV (reference sequence). The CDR3 has 17 amino acids. CDR3 nucleotides: TGTGCCAGCAGTGGGCAGGTCAGGAGCTCCTATAATTCACCCCTCCACTTT. Protein: CASSGQVRSSYNSPLHF.

This chain connects TRBV11-2 to TRBJ2-5; D tentatively fits TRBD1 or TRBD2 (5 bases each). Per the germline V gene, CDR1 is SGHAT and CDR2 is FQNNGV. V lost 4 bases, J lost 3 bases, and 9 bases lay in between. CDR3 length: 13 residues. This CDR3 is CASSWDGEETQYF. The CDR3, as DNA: TGTGCCAGCAGCTGGGACGGAGAAGAGACCCAGTACTTC.

The J gene is TRBJ2-7, the V gene TRBV27, with 10 bases identical to TRBD1. Germline V gene data show CDR1 as MNHEY and CDR2 as SMNVEV (reference sequence). The CDR3 length is 14 residues. J gave up 4 bases and V 4 bases, and 4 bases lay outside the gene matches. CDR3 in amino acids: CASSSTGGGYEQYV. The CDR3 nucleotides read TGTGCCAGCAGTTCGACAGGGGGCGGTTACGAGCAGTACGTC.

V gene TRBV9 combines with J gene TRBJ2-4; 8 nucleotides agree with TRBD1. Germline-derived CDR1 and CDR2 are SGDLS and YYNGEE. CDR3 length: 18 residues. The V and J ends lost 7 bases and 0 bases, in that order; junction bases with no gene match: 15. CDR3 DNA: TGTGCCAGCGGCACCGGGACAGGAGCCTCACTAGCCAAAAACATTCAGTACTTC. This encodes CASGTGTGASLAKNIQYF. Full variable domain (outside the CDR3, taken from reference TRBV9 and TRBJ2-4): DSGVTQTPKHLITATGQRVTLRCSPRSGDLSVYWYQQSLDQGLQFLIQYYNGEERAKGNILERFSAQQFPDLHSELNLSSLELGDSALYFCASGTGTGASLAKNIQYFGAGTRLSVL.

V usage is TRBV18 and J usage is TRBJ1-1; D remains unclear. The CDR3 runs 16 residues. Trimming removed 6 bases at V and 0 bases at J, with 17 bases between. CDR1 and CDR2 (germline): KGHSH, LQKENI. The CDR3 loop reads CASSPYSWGLNTEAFF. The CDR3 DNA reads as TGTGCCAGCTCTCCCTACTCGTGGGGATTGAACACTGAAGCTTTCTTT. Full variable domain (remainder filled in from reference TRBV18 and TRBJ1-1): NAGVMQNPRHLVRRRGQEARLRCSPMKGHSHVYWYRQLPEEGLKFMVYLQKENIIDESGMPKERFSAEFPKEGPSILRIQQVVRGDSAAYFCASSPYSWGLNTEAFFGQGTRLTVV.

This clone was observed a single time. The chain is built from TRBV14 and TRBJ1-6; D call uncertain. The CDR3 is 15 amino acids. V lost 1 base, J lost 7 bases, and 11 bases lay in between. CDR1 is SGHDN, CDR2 FVKESK, per germline. DNA of the CDR3: TGTGCCAGCAGCCAAGTTTGGGGTCGAAATTCACCCCTCCACTTT. It translates to CASSQVWGRNSPLHF.

On this clone itself: The limits of the CDR3 on the DNA are not certain, so only TCRdb's listed CDR3 is given. This chain joins TRBV6-1 and TRBJ1-4; the D call TRBD1 from the table was never checked on the DNA. Including both end residues, the CDR3 is 12 amino acids long. CDR1 and CDR2 from the germline V gene are MNHNS and SASEGT. The CDR3 spells CASSEAVGQGIF.

This chain uses TRBV4-3 with TRBJ2-7; the match to TRBD1 covers 10 bases. The V segment lost 0 bases and the J segment 3 bases; nucleotides outside the gene matches: 5. This CDR3 is 16 amino acids long. Germline CDR1 and CDR2: LGHNA and YSLEER. The CDR3 sequence is CASSQDMGDRGYEQYF. CDR3 coding DNA: TGCGCCAGCAGCCAAGATATGGGGGACAGGGGCTACGAGCAGTACTTC.

The CDR3 nucleotides read TGTGCCACCAGTGATTTAGGTCCGGGAGGCGAGCAGTACTTC. Residues: CATSDLGPGGEQYF. The chain uses TRBV24-1 and TRBJ2-7, with 7 bases that match TRBD2. Trimming at V came to 1 base and at J to 6 bases, leaving 5 bases not matched to a gene. This CDR3 comprises 14 residues. Germline CDR1 reads KGHDR; CDR2 reads SFDVKD.

This sequence joins TRBV30 and TRBJ2-6, with D possibly being TRBD1 (6 bases). CDR1 is GTSNPN, CDR2 SVGIG, per germline (reference sequence). The CDR3 covers 15 residues. V was shortened by 0 bases and J by 0 bases, with 6 bases between the two germline ends. The DNA for the CDR3 is TGTGCCTGGAGTGTACAGGGCTCTGGGGCCAACGTCCTGACTTTC. As protein: CAWSVQGSGANVLTF.

This clone was seen a single time. The CDR3 coding sequence is TGCGCCAGCAGCCAAGATAGGGGGCTAGGCTACACCTTC. This sequence encodes CASSQDRGLGYTF. The chain recombines TRBV4-3 with TRBJ1-2; 7 positions agree with TRBD1. The CDR3 is made up of 13 amino acids. Trimming at V came to 0 bases and at J to 8 bases, leaving 3 bases not matched to a gene. Germline assignment: CDR1 LGHNA and CDR2 YSLEER.

V and J are TRBV6-6 and TRBJ1-5, with D perhaps TRBD1 (6 bases). This CDR3 is built from 11 residues. Trimming cost V 11 bases and J 6 bases, with 11 bases left between them. The germline gives CDR1 MNHNY, CDR2 SVGAGI (reference sequence). The chain's CDR3 is CAGGPGQPQHF. The CDR3 DNA sequence: TGTGCCGGGGGGCCGGGTCAGCCCCAGCATTTT.

The V and J genes are TRBV2 and TRBJ2-5; possibly TRBD1 for D (6 bases). Trimming shortened V by 4 bases and J by 1 base, and 10 bases separated the two germline ends. CDR1 and CDR2 from the germline V gene are SNHLY and FYNNEI. The CDR3 extends over 14 amino acids. This CDR3 is CASSGRTVQETQYF. For the CDR3, the DNA is TGTGCCAGCAGTGGCCGGACAGTCCAAGAGACCCAGTACTTC.

V is TRBV6-1 and J is TRBJ1-2, with no clear D. V was clipped by 1 base and J by 0 bases, with 18 bases between them. The germline V gene encodes CDR1 MNHNS and CDR2 SASEGT. The CDR3 runs 18 residues. The CDR3 nucleotides are TGTGCCAGCAGTGAAGTATATAGGTCCTCGGGGTCTAACTATGGCTACACCTTC. It yields the protein CASSEVYRSSGSNYGYTF.

This chain uses TRBV6-4 with TRBJ2-2; the D is unclear. Germline V gene lookup returns CDR1 MRHNA and CDR2 SNTAGT. V lost 3 bases and J 6 bases, leaving 8 bases between the germline ends. The CDR3 length is 13 residues. CDR3 coding DNA: TGTGCCAGCAGTGAGAGAGCTCCCGGGGAGCTGTTTTTT. This translates into CASSERAPGELFF.

This chain links TRBV5-1 with TRBJ1-5; a possible D gene is TRBD1 (6 bases). The V gene's germline CDR1 is SGHRS and CDR2 YFSETQ. The CDR3 sequence is 15 residues long. Trimming cost V 0 bases and J 1 base, with 8 bases left between them. This CDR3 is CASSLGGQSNQPQHF. CDR3 nucleotide sequence: TGCGCCAGCAGCTTGGGGGGGCAGAGCAATCAGCCCCAGCATTTT.

The J gene is TRBJ1-3, the V gene TRBV29-1; possibly TRBD1 for D (5 bases). This CDR3 has 13 amino acids. Deletions cut 5 bases from V and 1 base from J, with 9 bases between. Germline V gene sequence: CDR1 SQVTM, CDR2 ANQGSEA. The DNA of the CDR3 is TGCAGCGTTCAGGGCCCTTCTGGAAACACCATATATTTT. Protein: CSVQGPSGNTIYF. The full variable domain, its missing parts supplied by reference TRBV29-1 and TRBJ1-3, is SAVISQKPSRDICQRGTSLTIQCQVDSQVTMMFWYRQQPGQSLTLIATANQGSEATYESGFVIDKFPISRPNLTFSTLTVSNMSPEDSSIYLCSVQGPSGNTIYFGEGSWLTVV.

V is TRBV5-5 and J is TRBJ2-7; possible D gene TRBD1, 6 bases. Germline V gives CDR1 SGHKS, CDR2 YYEKEE (reference sequence). Trimming removed 3 bases from V and 4 bases from J, with 11 bases in between. This CDR3 is built from 13 residues. CDR3 nucleotide sequence: TGTGCCAGCAGCTACCGGGACATTTACGAGCAGTACTTC. It specifies CASSYRDIYEQYF.

V is TRBV11-3 and J is TRBJ2-1, with 7 positions matching TRBD1. CDR3 length equals 14 residues. Trimming took 5 bases from V and 6 from J; bases not matched to a gene: 7. Germline CDR1 reads SGHNT; CDR2 reads YENEEA. CDR3 amino acids: CASSRQGALNEQFF. CDR3 coding DNA: TGTGCCAGCAGCCGACAGGGCGCCCTCAATGAGCAGTTCTTC.